The 21 T cell receptor beta chains listed next were all sequenced from one sample in a study of blood T cell repertoires in COVID-19. Here immunoSEQ multiplex PCR was the method, and the copy in TCRdb shows in-frame clones only, minus some. The repertoire consists of 120,000 or so clones, with 75% to 80% occurring once and the leading ten covering more than 15%. What was sequenced was peripheral blood. The receptors here all came from an elderly woman with active or convalescent COVID-19.

Only one count was recorded for this clone. This chain joins TRBV9 and TRBJ1-5; TRBD1 matches 7 bases. V shed 6 bases and J 5 bases; nucleotides not matched to a gene: 5. Germline V gives CDR1 SGDLS, CDR2 YYNGEE. The CDR3 covers 13 residues. The CDR3 reads CASNPTGDQPQHF. Written as DNA, the CDR3 is TGTGCCAGCAATCCTACAGGGGATCAGCCCCAGCATTTT.

CDR3 bases: TGTGCCATCAGTCTGACTAGCGGGACTGGCACCGGGGAGCTGTTTTTT. It encodes CAISLTSGTGTGELFF. The chain carries TRBV10-3 and TRBJ2-2, with 11 bases fitting TRBD2. Germline CDR1 reads ENHRY; CDR2 reads SYGVKD. The trim removed 5 bases at V and 4 bases at J, leaving 6 bases unmatched. This CDR3 contains 16 residues.

V gene TRBV6-1 combines with J gene TRBJ1-1; D ambiguous. The CDR3 consists of 19 residues. Trimming shortened V by 2 bases and J by 3 bases, and 25 bases separated the two germline ends. Germline V gene sequence: CDR1 MNHNS, CDR2 SASEGT. CDR3 loop: CASSENPSGALNVDTEAFF. CDR3 in DNA: TGTGCCAGCAGTGAAAATCCGTCAGGTGCTTTAAATGTCGACACTGAAGCTTTCTTT.

This sequence joins TRBV5-1 and TRBJ2-7; TRBD2 matches at 7 bases. The CDR3 totals 15 residues. J gave up 2 bases and V 0 bases, and 5 bases lay outside the gene matches. Germline assignment: CDR1 SGHRS and CDR2 YFSETQ. The CDR3 region has the DNA TGCGCCAGCAGCTTGGCCCGTACTAGCGCCTACGAGCAGTACTTC. Protein: CASSLARTSAYEQYF.

The genes are TRBV24-1 and TRBJ2-3, with TRBD2 as a possible D gene (5 bases). Looked up from germline, CDR1 is KGHDR and CDR2 is SFDVKD. There are 14 residues in the CDR3. V was cut by 4 bases and J by 7 bases, with 14 bases left in between. The CDR3 nucleotides are TGTGCCACCAGTGAAGCTGGGAGAACATATACGCAGTATTTT. Translation gives CATSEAGRTYTQYF.

This clone was detected a few times. The chain employs TRBV5-1 and TRBJ2-1, with D tentatively TRBD2 (6 bases). V was pared by 1 base and J by 10 bases, with 12 bases between. The germline V gene has CDR1 SGHRS and CDR2 YFSETQ. The length of the CDR3 is 13 residues. CDR3 bases: TGCGCCAGCAGCTTGACGGGAGATGGCGAGCAGTTCTTC. This encodes CASSLTGDGEQFF.

The CDR3 region is CSVERLGLEAFF. CDR3 DNA: TGCAGCGTTGAACGTCTTGGGCTAGAAGCTTTCTTT. J is TRBJ1-1 and V is TRBV29-1; D not resolved. The CDR3 runs to 12 residues. Germline CDR1 SQVTM, CDR2 ANQGSEA. Trimming pared 2 bases from V and 8 bases from J, leaving 12 bases between. The variable domain in full, with the rest retrieved from reference TRBV29-1 and TRBJ1-1, is SAVISQKPSRDICQRGTSLTIQCQVDSQVTMMFWYRQQPGQSLTLIATANQGSEATYESGFVIDKFPISRPNLTFSTLTVSNMSPEDSSIYLCSVERLGLEAFFGQGTRLTVV.

The chain carries TRBV28 and TRBJ2-7; D might be TRBD1 (6 bases). This CDR3 has 13 amino acids. From germline, CDR1 is MDHEN and CDR2 SYDVKM. V lost 7 bases to trimming and J lost 3 bases, with 13 bases between them. The CDR3 reads CASMEQGFYEQYF. In DNA, the CDR3 is TGTGCCAGCATGGAACAGGGTTTCTACGAGCAGTACTTC.

DNA of the CDR3: TGTGCCAGCTCACCCCAGGGGATTGCCCCCCACGAGCAGTACTTC. It yields the protein CASSPQGIAPHEQYF. V usage is TRBV18 and J usage is TRBJ2-7, with D tentatively TRBD1 (6 bases). Looked up from germline, CDR1 is KGHSH and CDR2 is LQKENI. Trimming shortened V by 3 bases and J by 5 bases, and 17 bases separated the two germline ends. The CDR3 has 15 residues.

The chain uses TRBV5-4 and TRBJ2-2; 12 positions agree with TRBD2. Germline lookup yields CDR1 SGHNT and CDR2 YYREEE (reference sequence). The CDR3 is 17 residues long. V lost 0 bases and J lost 6; bases outside the gene matches: 6. The CDR3 DNA reads TGTGCCAGCAGCTTGGGCCTAGCGGGAGGGGGAGCCGGGGAGCTGTTTTTT. This translates into CASSLGLAGGGAGELFF.

This clone appeared a few times. This rearrangement joins TRBV29-1 to TRBJ2-7; 12 nucleotides agree with TRBD2. The CDR3 contains 15 residues. Germline CDR1 is SQVTM and CDR2 is ANQGSEA. After removal of 5 bases from V and 4 bases from J, the junction contained 9 bases not matched to a gene. CDR3 nucleotide sequence: TGCAGCGTTCTCCGACTAGCGGGAGTTATGTACGAGCAGTACTTC. Its protein product is CSVLRLAGVMYEQYF.

This clone showed up just once. This chain joins TRBV6-5 and TRBJ1-1; D is unresolved. The CDR3 has 12 residues. Between the trimmed V and J ends, which lost 6 bases and 6 bases, there was a span of 11 bases. Per germline, CDR1 MNHEY and CDR2 SVGAGI. CDR3 DNA: TGTGCCAGCAGCCCCAGATTGCCTGAAGCTTTCTTT. Its protein product is CASSPRLPEAFF.

V usage is TRBV25-1 and J usage is TRBJ2-1; TRBD2 aligns across 7 bases. Germline lookup yields CDR1 MGHDK and CDR2 SYGVNS. This CDR3 is 14 amino acids long. Trimming at V came to 6 bases and at J to 7 bases, leaving 9 bases not matched to a gene. The CDR3, as DNA: TGTGCCAGCAGCATTAGCGGGCTTAGGAATGAGCAGTTCTTC. This codes for CASSISGLRNEQFF.

The chain links TRBV28 to TRBJ1-2; TRBD1 matches 9 bases. The V segment lost 6 bases and the J segment 4 bases; nucleotides outside the gene matches: 9. The germline gives CDR1 MDHEN, CDR2 SYDVKM. This CDR3 is built from 15 residues. CDR3 nucleotides: TGTGCCAGCAGCGGGGGACAGGGCTTAGTCTATGGCTACACCTTC. This translates into CASSGGQGLVYGYTF.

The chain has TRBV30 and TRBJ2-2; 12 bases match TRBD2. This CDR3 is built from 19 residues. V gave up 2 bases and J gave up 2 bases; unmatched junction bases: 12. Germline V gene lookup returns CDR1 GTSNPN and CDR2 SVGIG (reference sequence). CDR3 in DNA: TGTGCCTGGAGTCCCAAAACTAGCGGGAGGCCAGATAACACCGGGGAGCTGTTTTTT. Its protein is CAWSPKTSGRPDNTGELFF.

This clone was recorded only once. V gene TRBV19 combines with J gene TRBJ2-7; 7 positions match TRBD1. The CDR3 has 13 residues. Looked up from germline, CDR1 is LNHDA and CDR2 is SQIVND (reference sequence). V dropped 4 bases and J dropped 5; count of bases not matched to a gene: 5. CDR3: CASSTRQGHEQYF. CDR3 sequence (DNA): TGTGCCAGTAGTACCCGACAGGGACACGAGCAGTACTTC.

This clone was counted ten times or more. This chain connects TRBV30 to TRBJ2-1, with 9 positions matching TRBD2. The CDR3 length is 11 residues. CDR1 is GTSNPN, CDR2 SVGIG, per germline (reference sequence). Germline trimming cut 1 base from V and 11 bases from J; bases unmatched to any gene: 0. Here the CDR3 reads CAWSASGKQFF. Written as DNA, the CDR3 is TGTGCCTGGAGTGCTAGCGGGAAGCAGTTCTTC.

This sequence joins TRBV27 and TRBJ2-2; 7 bases match TRBD1. Germline loops: CDR1 MNHEY, CDR2 SMNVEV (reference sequence). Trimming removed 7 bases from V and 0 bases from J; junction bases left unmatched: 8. CDR3 length: 16 residues. This CDR3 is CASTGIGTANTGELFF. CDR3 nucleotides: TGTGCCAGCACCGGTATCGGGACAGCGAACACCGGGGAGCTGTTTTTT.

The chain joins TRBV7-2 to TRBJ1-2, with TRBD1 identical over 7 bases. CDR3 size: 15 residues. Trimming at V came to 1 base and at J to 4 bases, leaving 6 bases not matched to a gene. Per germline, CDR1 SGHTA and CDR2 FQGNSA. The CDR3 reads CASSLVFRGSYGYTF. The CDR3 coding sequence is TGTGCCAGCAGCTTAGTTTTCAGGGGGTCCTATGGCTACACCTTC.

The CDR3 region is CSVGSGGANYGYTF. DNA for the CDR3: TGCAGCGTGGGGAGCGGGGGAGCTAACTATGGCTACACCTTC. This chain links TRBV29-1 with TRBJ1-2; TRBD1 is a possible D gene (5 bases). The CDR3 is 14 amino acids. The germline V and J ends were trimmed by 6 bases and 0 bases, with 14 bases remaining between them. Per the germline V gene, CDR1 is SQVTM and CDR2 is ANQGSEA.

This clone showed up just a few times. V and J are TRBV24-1 and TRBJ2-2, with 9 bases fitting TRBD1. This CDR3 spans 16 amino acids. The germline gives CDR1 KGHDR, CDR2 SFDVKD. Losses at the gene ends were 5 bases for V and 6 bases for J; bases not matched to a gene: 9. The CDR3 DNA follows: TGTGCCACCAGTGGTACCGGGACAGGGACCCCCGGGGAGCTGTTTTTT. Translated: CATSGTGTGTPGELFF.